This TCR beta chain stems from a study of blood T cell repertoires in COVID-19. The wider study: COVID-19 samples, acute and convalescent, were from the United States, Italy and Spain. From T cells, B-cell-depleted T cells, or PBMCs came the material, which was cDNA or gDNA.

Original processing methods: Reference gene primer amplification yielded estimated nucleated cell counts. The repertoire was sequenced with immunoSEQ multiplex PCR; TCRdb's copy has only in-frame clones and lacks some. V, J and clone size were drawn from that table, and D and trimming were deduced from the DNA. The table lists around 62,000 clones, approximately 88% of them singletons, with 3.5% to 5% in the top ten. V lost 7 bases, J lost 8 bases, and 12 bases stayed unmatched. The CDR3 contains 14 residues. Looked up from germline, CDR1 is LNHDA and CDR2 is SQIVND (reference sequence). The clonotype originates from a human donor in a cohort sampled during active COVID-19. Sequencing was carried out using peripheral blood. This rearrangement joins TRBV19 to TRBJ1-1, with TRBD1 matching over 8 bases. In DNA, the CDR3 is TGTGCCAGTATGGGGGACAGGTCGAATCCCGAAGCTTTCTTT. This encodes CASMGDRSNPEAFF. Combining the CDR3 with reference TRBV19 and TRBJ1-1 gives the whole variable domain DGGITQSPKYLFRKEGQNVTLSCEQNLNHDAMYWYRQDPGQGLRLIYYSQIVNDFQKGDIAEGYSVSREKKESFPLTVTSAQKNPTAFYLCASMGDRSNPEAFFGQGTRLTVV.